This T cell receptor beta chain emerged from a study of shared clonotypes between healthy human individuals. Profiled with immunoSEQ multiplex PCR; TCRdb holds only in-frame clones, not every one. The sample lists around 2,000,000 clones; approximately 94% were seen once. Naivety among CD8 cells was defined by CD45RO negativity and positive CCR7 selection, thereby excluding terminally differentiated effector memory CD45RA+ cells. Donors comprised only Caucasian adults living in Nashville, Tennessee. The count of this clone is one. Antigen unknown. CDR1 is MNHEY, CDR2 SMNVEV, per germline (reference sequence). V was shortened by 9 bases and J by 8 bases, with 20 bases between the two germline ends. CDR3 length: 15 amino acids. Study-level findings and limits: Specimens sampled were limited to blood, with tissue repertoires likely differing. Rarefaction showed sorted-subset sequencing was incomplete despite large depth.

The sample was naive CD8+ T cells from PBMCs. The sequence derives from a man in his late teens or twenties in good health. Some clones in this sample may be carry-over from other donors' samples. V gene TRBV27 combines with J gene TRBJ1-6, with D possibly TRBD1 on 6 matching bases. CDR3 DNA sequence: TGTGCCAGGGGGCTGGGGGCGTCAAAGGATTCACCCCTCCACTTT. Amino acid sequence: CARGLGASKDSPLHF.